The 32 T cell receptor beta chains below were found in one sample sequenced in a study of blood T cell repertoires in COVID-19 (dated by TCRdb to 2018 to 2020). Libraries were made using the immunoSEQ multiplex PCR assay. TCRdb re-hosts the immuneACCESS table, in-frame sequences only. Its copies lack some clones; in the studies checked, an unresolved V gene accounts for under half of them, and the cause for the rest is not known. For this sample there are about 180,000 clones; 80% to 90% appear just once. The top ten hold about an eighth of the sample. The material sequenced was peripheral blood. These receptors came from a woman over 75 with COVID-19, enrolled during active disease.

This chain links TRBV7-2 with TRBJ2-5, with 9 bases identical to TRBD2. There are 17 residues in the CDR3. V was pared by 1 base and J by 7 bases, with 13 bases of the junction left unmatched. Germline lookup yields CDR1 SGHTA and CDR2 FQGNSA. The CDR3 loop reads CASSLEGGLAGLGTQYF. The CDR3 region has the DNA TGTGCCAGCAGCTTAGAGGGGGGACTAGCAGGCTTAGGGACCCAGTACTTC.

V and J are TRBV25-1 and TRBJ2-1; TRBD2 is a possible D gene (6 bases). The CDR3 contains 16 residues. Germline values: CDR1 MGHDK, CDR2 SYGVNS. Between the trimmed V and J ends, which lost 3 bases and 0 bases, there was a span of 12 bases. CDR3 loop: CASSDWRGSSYNEQFF. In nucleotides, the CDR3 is TGTGCCAGCAGTGATTGGCGGGGAAGCTCCTACAATGAGCAGTTCTTC.

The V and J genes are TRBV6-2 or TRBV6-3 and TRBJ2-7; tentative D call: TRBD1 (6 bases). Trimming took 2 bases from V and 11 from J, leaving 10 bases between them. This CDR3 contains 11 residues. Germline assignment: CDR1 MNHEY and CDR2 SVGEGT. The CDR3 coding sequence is TGTGCCAGCAGTTACGGACAGAGGAAGTACTTC. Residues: CASSYGQRKYF.

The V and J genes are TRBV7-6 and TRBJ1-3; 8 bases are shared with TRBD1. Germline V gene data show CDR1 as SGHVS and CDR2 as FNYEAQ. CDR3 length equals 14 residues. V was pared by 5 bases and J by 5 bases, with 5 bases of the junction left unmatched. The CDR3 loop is CASSPPGGRNTIYF. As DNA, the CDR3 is TGTGCCAGCAGCCCTCCAGGGGGCCGAAACACCATATATTTT.

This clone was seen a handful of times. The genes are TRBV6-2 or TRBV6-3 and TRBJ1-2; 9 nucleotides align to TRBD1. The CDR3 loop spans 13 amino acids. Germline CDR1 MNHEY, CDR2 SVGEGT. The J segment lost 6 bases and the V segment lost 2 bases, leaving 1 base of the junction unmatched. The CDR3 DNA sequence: TGTGCCAGCAGTTACGGGACAGGGAATGGCTACACCTTC. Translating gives CASSYGTGNGYTF.

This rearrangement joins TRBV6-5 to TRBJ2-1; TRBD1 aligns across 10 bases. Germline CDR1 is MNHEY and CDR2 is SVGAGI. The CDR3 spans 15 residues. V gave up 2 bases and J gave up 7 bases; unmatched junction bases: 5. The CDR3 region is CASSYRTGGVNEQFF. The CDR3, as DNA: TGTGCCAGCAGTTACCGGACAGGGGGTGTAAATGAGCAGTTCTTC.

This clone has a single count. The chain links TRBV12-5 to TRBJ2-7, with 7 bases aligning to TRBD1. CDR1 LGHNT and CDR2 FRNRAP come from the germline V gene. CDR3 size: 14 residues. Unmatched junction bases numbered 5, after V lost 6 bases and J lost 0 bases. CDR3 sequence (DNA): TGTGCTAGTGGACAGGGACAGATCTCCTACGAGCAGTACTTC. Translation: CASGQGQISYEQYF.

The CDR3, as DNA: TGTGCCAGCAGCCCTCAGAGCACAGATACGCAGTATTTT. It yields the protein CASSPQSTDTQYF. The genes are TRBV7-2 and TRBJ2-3; no clear D. The CDR3 covers 13 residues. Trimming left V 5 bases short and J 0 bases short, with 6 bases between. Germline CDR1 and CDR2: SGHTA and FQGNSA.

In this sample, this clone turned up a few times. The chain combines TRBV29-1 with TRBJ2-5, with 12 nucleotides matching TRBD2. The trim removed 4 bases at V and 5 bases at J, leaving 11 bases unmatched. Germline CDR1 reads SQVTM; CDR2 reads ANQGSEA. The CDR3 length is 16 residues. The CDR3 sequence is CSVGASGRAWEETQYF. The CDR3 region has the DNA TGCAGCGTTGGAGCTAGCGGGAGGGCATGGGAGGAGACCCAGTACTTC.

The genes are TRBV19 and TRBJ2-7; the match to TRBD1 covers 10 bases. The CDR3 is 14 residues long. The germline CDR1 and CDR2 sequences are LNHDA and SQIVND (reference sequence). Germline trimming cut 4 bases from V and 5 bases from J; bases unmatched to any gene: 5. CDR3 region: CASSRRDRGHEQYF. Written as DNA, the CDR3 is TGTGCCAGTAGTAGACGGGACAGGGGCCACGAGCAGTACTTC.

Here the CDR3 DNA reads TGTGCCAGCAGTCTCTCGACAGGGCCAACCTCCCAAGAGACCCAGTACTTC. Its protein product is CASSLSTGPTSQETQYF. The chain carries TRBV28 and TRBJ2-5; TRBD1 aligns across 7 bases. The CDR3 contains 17 residues. Germline V lookup: CDR1 MDHEN, CDR2 SYDVKM. Trimming cost V 5 bases and J 1 base; bases outside gene matches: 13.

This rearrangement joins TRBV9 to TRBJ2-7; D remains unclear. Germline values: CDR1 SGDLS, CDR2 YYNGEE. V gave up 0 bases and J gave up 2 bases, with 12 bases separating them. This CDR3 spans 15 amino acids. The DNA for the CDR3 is TGTGCCAGCAGCGTAGGAACAGCCCCCGCCTACGAGCAGTACTTC. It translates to CASSVGTAPAYEQYF.

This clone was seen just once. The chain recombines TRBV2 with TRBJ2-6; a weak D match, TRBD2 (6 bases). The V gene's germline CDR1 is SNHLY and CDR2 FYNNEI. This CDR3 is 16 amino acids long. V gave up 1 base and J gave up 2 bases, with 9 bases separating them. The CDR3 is CASSEGWGAGANVLTF. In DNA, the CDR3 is TGTGCCAGCAGTGAAGGATGGGGGGCTGGGGCCAACGTCCTGACTTTC. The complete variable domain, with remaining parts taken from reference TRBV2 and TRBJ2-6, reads EPEVTQTPSHQVTQMGQEVILRCVPISNHLYFYWYRQILGQKVEFLVSFYNNEISEKSEIFDDQFSVERPDGSNFTLKIRSTKLEDSAMYFCASSEGWGAGANVLTFGAGSRLTVL.

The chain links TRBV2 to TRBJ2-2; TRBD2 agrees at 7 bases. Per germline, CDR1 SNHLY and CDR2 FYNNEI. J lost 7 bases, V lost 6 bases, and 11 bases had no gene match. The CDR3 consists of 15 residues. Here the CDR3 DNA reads TGTGCCAGCAGCGAAATGACTAGCCGGGACGGGGAGCTGTTTTTT. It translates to CASSEMTSRDGELFF.

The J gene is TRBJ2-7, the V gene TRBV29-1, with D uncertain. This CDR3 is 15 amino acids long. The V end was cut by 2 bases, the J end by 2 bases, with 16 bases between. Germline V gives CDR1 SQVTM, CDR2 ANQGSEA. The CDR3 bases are TGCAGCGTTGAATTGATGGGCAGAGAGACCTACGAGCAGTACTTC. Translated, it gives CSVELMGRETYEQYF.

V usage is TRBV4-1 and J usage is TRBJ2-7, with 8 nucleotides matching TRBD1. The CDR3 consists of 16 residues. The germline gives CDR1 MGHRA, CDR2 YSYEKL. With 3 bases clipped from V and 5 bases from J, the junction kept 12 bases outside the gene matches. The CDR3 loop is CASSQTPGQVGHEQYF. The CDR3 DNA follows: TGCGCCAGCAGCCAGACCCCGGGACAGGTGGGGCACGAGCAGTACTTC.

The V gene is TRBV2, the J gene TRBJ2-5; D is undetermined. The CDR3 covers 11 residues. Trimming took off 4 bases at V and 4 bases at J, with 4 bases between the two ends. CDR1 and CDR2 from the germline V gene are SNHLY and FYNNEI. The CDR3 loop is CASSVIETQYF. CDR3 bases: TGTGCCAGCAGTGTAATAGAGACCCAGTACTTC.

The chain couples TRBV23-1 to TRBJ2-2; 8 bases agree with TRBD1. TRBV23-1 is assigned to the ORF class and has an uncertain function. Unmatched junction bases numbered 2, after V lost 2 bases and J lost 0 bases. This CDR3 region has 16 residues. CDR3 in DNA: TGCGCCAGCAGTCAAGGGACAGGCTCGAACACCGGGGAGCTGTTTTTT. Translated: CASSQGTGSNTGELFF.

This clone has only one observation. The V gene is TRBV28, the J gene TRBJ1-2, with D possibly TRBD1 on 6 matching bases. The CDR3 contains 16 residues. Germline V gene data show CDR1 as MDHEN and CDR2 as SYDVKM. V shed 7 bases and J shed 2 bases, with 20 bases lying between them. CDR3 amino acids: CASTTSGGRDNYGYTF. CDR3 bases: TGTGCCAGCACCACCTCGGGGGGCAGGGACAACTATGGCTACACCTTC.

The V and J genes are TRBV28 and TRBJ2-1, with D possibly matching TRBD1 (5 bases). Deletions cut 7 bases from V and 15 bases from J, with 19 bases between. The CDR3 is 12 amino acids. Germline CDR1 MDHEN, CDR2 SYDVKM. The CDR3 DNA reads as TGTGCCAGCAACCAAGGGGCAGCCATATCGTTCTTC. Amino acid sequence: CASNQGAAISFF.

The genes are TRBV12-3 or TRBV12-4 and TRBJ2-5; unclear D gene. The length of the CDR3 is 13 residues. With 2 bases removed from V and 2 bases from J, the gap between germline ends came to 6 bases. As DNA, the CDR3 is TGTGCCAGCAGTTTACAACGGCAAGAGACCCAGTACTTC. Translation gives CASSLQRQETQYF.

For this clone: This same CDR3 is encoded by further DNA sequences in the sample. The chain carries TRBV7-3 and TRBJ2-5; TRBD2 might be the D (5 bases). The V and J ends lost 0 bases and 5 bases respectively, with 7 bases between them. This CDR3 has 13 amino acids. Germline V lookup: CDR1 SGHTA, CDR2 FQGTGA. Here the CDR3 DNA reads TGTGCCAGCAGCTTAACGGGCGGGGAGACCCAGTACTTC. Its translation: CASSLTGGETQYF.

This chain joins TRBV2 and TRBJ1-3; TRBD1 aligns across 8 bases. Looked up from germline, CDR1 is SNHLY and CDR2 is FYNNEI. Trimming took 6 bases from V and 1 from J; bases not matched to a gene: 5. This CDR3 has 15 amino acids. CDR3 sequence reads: CASSGRTGSGNTIYF. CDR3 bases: TGTGCCAGCAGCGGGAGGACAGGGTCTGGAAACACCATATATTTT.

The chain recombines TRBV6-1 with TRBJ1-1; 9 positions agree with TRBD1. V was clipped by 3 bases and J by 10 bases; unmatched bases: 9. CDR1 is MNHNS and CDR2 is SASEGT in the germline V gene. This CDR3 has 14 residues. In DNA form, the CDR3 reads TGTGCCAGCAGTGACCCTGGACAGGGGCCGGGAGCTTTCTTT. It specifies CASSDPGQGPGAFF.

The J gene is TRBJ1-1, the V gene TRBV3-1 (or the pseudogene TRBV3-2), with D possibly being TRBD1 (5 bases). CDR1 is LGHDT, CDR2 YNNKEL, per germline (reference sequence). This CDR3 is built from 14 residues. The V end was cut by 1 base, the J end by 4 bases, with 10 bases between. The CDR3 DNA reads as TGTGCCAGCAGCCAAGCGGGGGATGGCACTGAAGCTTTCTTT. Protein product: CASSQAGDGTEAFF.

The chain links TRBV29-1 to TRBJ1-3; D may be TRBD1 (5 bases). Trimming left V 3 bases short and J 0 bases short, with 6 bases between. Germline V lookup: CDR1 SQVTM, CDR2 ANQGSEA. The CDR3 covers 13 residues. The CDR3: CSVETASGNTIYF. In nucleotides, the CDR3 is TGCAGCGTTGAGACAGCCTCTGGAAACACCATATATTTT.

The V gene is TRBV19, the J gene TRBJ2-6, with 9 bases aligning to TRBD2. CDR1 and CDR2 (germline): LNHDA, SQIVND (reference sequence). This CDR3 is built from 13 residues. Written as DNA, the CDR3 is TGTGCAGCGGGGGGCGACTGGGCCAACGTCCTGACTTTC. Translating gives CAAGGDWANVLTF. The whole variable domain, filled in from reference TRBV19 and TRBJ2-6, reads DGGITQSPKYLFRKEGQNVTLSCEQNLNHDAMYWYRQDPGQGLRLIYYSQIVNDFQKGDIAEGYSVSREKKESFPLTVTSAQKNPTAFYLCAAGGDWANVLTFGAGSRLTVL.

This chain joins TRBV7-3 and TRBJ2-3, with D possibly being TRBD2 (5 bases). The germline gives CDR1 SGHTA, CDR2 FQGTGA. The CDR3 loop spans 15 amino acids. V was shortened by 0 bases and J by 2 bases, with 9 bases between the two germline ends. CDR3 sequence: CASSLTGKNTDTQYF. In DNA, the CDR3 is TGTGCCAGCAGCTTAACCGGGAAGAACACAGATACGCAGTATTTT.

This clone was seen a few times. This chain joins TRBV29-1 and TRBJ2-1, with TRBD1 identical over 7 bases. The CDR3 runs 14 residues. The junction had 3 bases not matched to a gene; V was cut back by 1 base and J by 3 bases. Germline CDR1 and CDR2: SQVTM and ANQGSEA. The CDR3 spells CSVEGTGFYNEQFF. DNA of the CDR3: TGCAGCGTTGAAGGGACAGGCTTCTACAATGAGCAGTTCTTC.

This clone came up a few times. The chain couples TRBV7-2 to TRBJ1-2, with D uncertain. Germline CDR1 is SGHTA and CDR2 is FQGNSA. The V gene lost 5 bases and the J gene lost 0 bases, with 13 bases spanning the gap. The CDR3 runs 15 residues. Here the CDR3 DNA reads TGTGCCAGCAGCATACAGTCCGGAACTAACTATGGCTACACCTTC. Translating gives CASSIQSGTNYGYTF.

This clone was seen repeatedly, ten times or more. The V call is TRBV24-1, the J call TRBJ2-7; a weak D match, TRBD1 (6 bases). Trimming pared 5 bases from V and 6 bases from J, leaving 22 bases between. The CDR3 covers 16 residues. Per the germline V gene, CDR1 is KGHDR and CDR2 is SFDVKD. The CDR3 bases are TGTGCCACCAGTGGGGTGGTAGGGCAGGGGTTCGGCGAGCAGTACTTC. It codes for CATSGVVGQGFGEQYF.

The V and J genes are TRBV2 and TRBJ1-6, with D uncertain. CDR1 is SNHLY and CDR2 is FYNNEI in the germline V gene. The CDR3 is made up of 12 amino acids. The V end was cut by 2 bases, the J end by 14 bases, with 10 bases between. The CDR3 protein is CASSESARALHF. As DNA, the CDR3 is TGTGCCAGCAGTGAATCGGCGAGGGCCCTCCACTTT.